These 26 T cell receptor beta chains originate from one sample sequenced in a study of blood T cells in healthy people across ages. A sample-barcoded 5' primer and a J-beta primer mix were used in a second PCR of roughly 6 to 11 cycles. One entry per CDR3 protein results from TCRdb running MiXCR on the 5' RACE reads. This sample has about 1.1 million distinct CDR3 sequences; 35% to 40% occur once, and the top ten carry under 15%. The sample taken for sequencing was blood. Receptors originate from a man younger than 35 in good health.

This sequence joins TRBV18 and TRBJ1-4; 9 nucleotides align to TRBD1. Germline CDR1 and CDR2: KGHSH and LQKENI. The CDR3 consists of 16 residues. Unmatched junction bases numbered 6, after V lost 4 bases and J lost 3 bases. This CDR3 is CASSRAGTGSNEKLFF. CDR3 nucleotides: TGTGCCAGCTCACGAGCCGGGACAGGGTCTAATGAAAAACTGTTTTTT.

The genes are TRBV2 and TRBJ2-1; 9 bases agree with TRBD1. V gave up 6 bases and J gave up 3 bases; unmatched junction bases: 6. The CDR3 length is 15 residues. The germline V gene has CDR1 SNHLY and CDR2 FYNNEI. As DNA, the CDR3 is TGTGCCAGCAGGGAGGACAGGGGACTCTACAATGAGCAGTTCTTC. Its translation: CASREDRGLYNEQFF.

Note on this clonotype: A read error may be the cause here, since a much bigger clone is one base away. CDR3 bases: TGTGCCAGCAGTAGGAGTGGAATTGGTTCGACGCACGATACGCAGTATTTT. Protein product: CASSRSGIGSTHDTQYF. The genes are TRBV27 and TRBJ2-3; D remains unclear. The V gene lost 5 bases and the J gene lost 6 bases, with 24 bases spanning the gap. Germline assignment: CDR1 MNHEY and CDR2 SMNVEV (reference sequence). CDR3 length: 17 amino acids.

The chain uses TRBV12-3 or TRBV12-4 and TRBJ2-1, with 10 bases fitting TRBD2. V shed 6 bases, J shed 9 bases, and the junction held 11 bases outside the gene matches. CDR3 length: 15 amino acids. CDR3 amino acids: CASSRQRGGLGEQFF. CDR3 DNA sequence: TGTGCCAGCAGCCGCCAGCGGGGGGGCCTCGGTGAGCAGTTCTTC.

For this clonotype: This clone may be a read error of a much larger clone one base away. The V and J genes are TRBV29-1 and TRBJ2-1; D not resolved. Trimming pared 0 bases from V and 13 bases from J, leaving 19 bases between. Per the germline V gene, CDR1 is SQVTM and CDR2 is ANQGSEA. This CDR3 contains 14 residues. CDR3 sequence: CSVEDLSLSETQFF. CDR3 DNA sequence: TGCAGCGTTGAAGATCTTAGCCTATCCGAGACCCAGTTCTTC.

This clonotype was seen a handful of times. This chain connects TRBV5-1 to TRBJ2-1; D gene unclear. Judging by the DNA end, TRBJ2-7 fits better; the J call may be wrong. Germline CDR1 and CDR2: SGHRS and YFSETQ. The CDR3 extends over 14 amino acids. The CDR3 loop is CASSLDSSYNEQYF. The CDR3 DNA sequence: TGCGCCAGCAGCTTGGATAGCTCCTACAATGAGCAGTACTTC.

The chain uses TRBV5-4 and TRBJ2-5; D could derive from TRBD1 or TRBD2 (5 bases each). Trimming shortened V by 4 bases and J by 11 bases, and 24 bases separated the two germline ends. The germline CDR1 and CDR2 sequences are SGHNT and YYREEE (reference sequence). This CDR3 is built from 15 residues. The CDR3 region has the DNA TGTGCCAGCAGCCCACCGGGACCCTCCTTGAATGAGCAGTACTTC. It translates to CASSPPGPSLNEQYF.

This clonotype was recorded a few times. The V and J genes are TRBV18 and TRBJ1-6, with a possible D match to TRBD1 (6 bases). V gave up 2 bases and J gave up 6 bases, with 11 bases separating them. This CDR3 is 15 amino acids long. Germline values: CDR1 KGHSH, CDR2 LQKENI. This CDR3 is CASSPEQGFNSPLHF. CDR3 DNA sequence: TGTGCCAGCTCACCAGAACAGGGCTTTAATTCACCCCTCCACTTT.

The chain recombines TRBV29-1 with TRBJ1-5, with D perhaps matching TRBD1 (5 bases). Trimming removed 6 bases from V and 0 bases from J, with 9 bases in between. CDR1 is SQVTM, CDR2 ANQGSEA, per germline. The CDR3 runs 13 residues. CDR3 protein: CSVGDSSNQPQHF. In DNA form, the CDR3 reads TGCAGCGTCGGAGACAGTAGCAATCAGCCCCAGCATTTT.

This clonotype was seen repeatedly, ten times or more. This chain connects TRBV7-2 to TRBJ2-3; no clear D gene. The CDR3 is 14 amino acids. The germline V and J ends were trimmed by 4 bases and 0 bases, with 8 bases remaining between them. The germline gives CDR1 SGHTA, CDR2 FQGNSA. CDR3 in DNA: TGTGCCAGCAGCTATTCGGACAGCACAGATACGCAGTATTTT. Translation: CASSYSDSTDTQYF.

This clonotype was observed a single time. The V gene is TRBV20-1, the J gene TRBJ2-2; 9 bases fit TRBD2. The CDR3 loop spans 15 amino acids. Trimming removed 0 bases from V and 6 bases from J; junction bases left unmatched: 5. From germline, CDR1 is DFQATT and CDR2 SNEGSKA (reference sequence). CDR3 in DNA: TGCAGTGCTAGAGATAACGGACTAGCGTCCGGGGAGCTGTTTTTT. Translating gives CSARDNGLASGELFF.

This chain connects TRBV19 to TRBJ1-1; D gene ambiguous. The CDR3 is made up of 11 amino acids. Per the germline V gene, CDR1 is LNHDA and CDR2 is SQIVND (reference sequence). The ends were cut back, 7 bases at V and 4 bases at J, with 7 bases in the middle. CDR3 sequence (DNA): TGTGCCAGTACGGGCGCCACTGAAGCTTTCTTT. Amino acid sequence: CASTGATEAFF.

The chain couples TRBV4-3 to TRBJ1-4, with 8 bases identical to TRBD1. From germline, CDR1 is LGHNA and CDR2 YSLEER. This CDR3 is 16 amino acids long. J lost 4 bases, V lost 5 bases, and 9 bases had no gene match. The CDR3 region is CASSARWDRNNEKLFF. DNA for the CDR3: TGCGCCAGCAGCGCCCGATGGGACAGGAATAATGAAAAACTGTTTTTT.

V and J are TRBV24-1 and TRBJ2-1; D may correspond to TRBD1 or TRBD2 (5 bases each). The V gene lost 4 bases and the J gene lost 5 bases, with 11 bases spanning the gap. Germline V gene lookup returns CDR1 KGHDR and CDR2 SFDVKD. This CDR3 has 14 amino acids. CDR3 sequence reads: CATSDPGTDNEQFF. For the CDR3, the DNA is TGTGCCACCAGTGACCCCGGGACGGACAATGAGCAGTTCTTC.

A few counts support this clonotype. The chain joins TRBV7-2 to TRBJ2-3; no reliable D call. Germline V gene data show CDR1 as SGHTA and CDR2 as FQGNSA. This CDR3 is built from 13 residues. V lost 2 bases to trimming and J lost 5 bases, with 8 bases between them. DNA of the CDR3: TGTGCCAGCAGCTTAACGGTTTTAGATACGCAGTATTTT. Its translation is CASSLTVLDTQYF. The full variable domain, completed using reference TRBV7-2 and TRBJ2-3, is GAGVSQSPSNKVTEKGKDVELRCDPISGHTALYWYRQSLGQGLEFLIYFQGNSAPDKSGLPSDRFSAERTGGSVSTLTIQRTQQEDSAVYLCASSLTVLDTQYFGPGTRLTVL.

The V gene is TRBV10-1, the J gene TRBJ2-3; TRBD2 might be the D (6 bases). Germline V gene sequence: CDR1 WNHNN, CDR2 SYGVQD (reference sequence). Trimming shortened V by 5 bases and J by 5 bases, and 17 bases separated the two germline ends. This CDR3 is 15 amino acids long. CDR3 coding DNA: TGCGCCAGCAGTCCCGGGTTAGGTAGCGGAGATACGCAGTATTTT. Translating gives CASSPGLGSGDTQYF.

This clonotype was seen more than once but under ten times. J is TRBJ2-2 and V is TRBV4-3, with 9 bases lining up with TRBD2. CDR3 size: 18 residues. The V segment lost 7 bases and the J segment 3 bases; nucleotides outside the gene matches: 15. The germline V gene has CDR1 LGHNA and CDR2 YSLEER. CDR3 amino acids: CASTDTDSAGGDTGELFF. CDR3 nucleotides: TGCGCCAGCACCGACACCGATAGCGCGGGGGGGGACACCGGGGAGCTGTTTTTT.

V gene TRBV7-2 combines with J gene TRBJ1-4; 10 bases agree with TRBD1. This CDR3 spans 18 amino acids. Germline V gene sequence: CDR1 SGHTA, CDR2 FQGNSA. The V segment lost 1 base and the J segment 8 bases; nucleotides outside the gene matches: 13. CDR3: CASSLGTSGGQGYEKLFF. Here the CDR3 DNA reads TGTGCCAGCAGCTTAGGAACCAGCGGGGGACAGGGGTACGAAAAACTGTTTTTT.

This clonotype came up once. J is TRBJ2-7 and V is TRBV7-3; 7 bases fit TRBD1. The trim removed 4 bases at V and 6 bases at J, leaving 6 bases unmatched. Germline CDR1 reads SGHTA; CDR2 reads FQGTGA. The CDR3 has 13 residues. In nucleotides, the CDR3 is TGTGCCAGCAGCTCAGACAGGGAGAGCGAGCAGTACTTC. Its protein is CASSSDRESEQYF.

In its sample, this clonotype was seen a few times. V gene TRBV5-1 combines with J gene TRBJ2-4; possibly TRBD2 for D (5 bases). The J call is uncertain, as TRBJ2-7 better fits the DNA end. The CDR3 has 14 residues. From germline, CDR1 is SGHRS and CDR2 YFSETQ. CDR3 coding DNA: TGCGCCAGCAGCTTCGACGGGGTGCCCTACGAGCAGTACTTC. Its translation: CASSFDGVPYEQYF.

The chain couples TRBV29-1 to TRBJ2-3; D unclear. CDR1 is SQVTM and CDR2 is ANQGSEA in the germline V gene. The length of the CDR3 is 13 residues. Trimming removed 4 bases from V and 4 bases from J, with 12 bases in between. CDR3 sequence: CSVARQNADTQYF. The CDR3 nucleotides read TGCAGCGTTGCGCGGCAGAACGCAGATACGCAGTATTTT.

This clonotype was recorded once. The junction differs from germline at one of its ends, possibly a read error. The chain employs TRBV9 and TRBJ2-1; D is undetermined. CDR1 is SGDLS, CDR2 YYNGEE, per germline. The CDR3 loop spans 11 amino acids. Here the CDR3 DNA reads TGTGCCAACAGCGTATTAAATGAGCAGTTCTTC. It translates to CANSVLNEQFF.

V is TRBV29-1 and J is TRBJ2-5; D might be TRBD2 (6 bases). Between the trimmed V and J ends, which lost 4 bases and 11 bases, there was a span of 23 bases. The CDR3 extends over 14 amino acids. From germline, CDR1 is SQVTM and CDR2 ANQGSEA. In DNA form, the CDR3 reads TGCAGCGTTGGGAAGGAGGGTACCATTAATGAGCAGTACTTC. Residues: CSVGKEGTINEQYF. Full variable domain (rest looked up from reference TRBV29-1 and TRBJ2-5): SAVISQKPSRDICQRGTSLTIQCQVDSQVTMMFWYRQQPGQSLTLIATANQGSEATYESGFVIDKFPISRPNLTFSTLTVSNMSPEDSSIYLCSVGKEGTINEQYFGPGTRLLVL.

The table lists this clonotype with a count of one. This CDR3 reads CASSSGTVHQPQHF. The CDR3 nucleotides are TGTGCCAGCAGCAGCGGGACAGTTCATCAGCCCCAGCATTTT. The rearrangement uses TRBV7-9 and TRBJ1-5; TRBD1 matches 7 bases. CDR3 length: 14 residues. V shed 5 bases, J shed 5 bases, and the junction held 6 bases outside the gene matches. Germline loops: CDR1 SEHNR, CDR2 FQNEAQ (reference sequence).

This clonotype was detected only a few times. The chain is built from TRBV6-6 and TRBJ1-5; D gene unclear. Between the trimmed V and J ends, which lost 8 bases and 7 bases, there was a span of 15 bases. This CDR3 comprises 13 residues. Germline values: CDR1 MNHNY, CDR2 SVGAGI (reference sequence). The DNA for the CDR3 is TGTGCCAGCGCTCCGGGCCAACAACAGCCCCAGCATTTT. Translated: CASAPGQQQPQHF.

The gene calls are TRBV30 and TRBJ1-1; D may be TRBD1 (5 bases). This CDR3 is built from 14 residues. Germline V gene data show CDR1 as GTSNPN and CDR2 as SVGIG (reference sequence). V lost 2 bases and J lost 1, with 11 bases in between. The CDR3, as DNA: TGTGCCTGGAGTACCGGGACTGGGAACACTGAAGCTTTCTTT. It codes for CAWSTGTGNTEAFF.